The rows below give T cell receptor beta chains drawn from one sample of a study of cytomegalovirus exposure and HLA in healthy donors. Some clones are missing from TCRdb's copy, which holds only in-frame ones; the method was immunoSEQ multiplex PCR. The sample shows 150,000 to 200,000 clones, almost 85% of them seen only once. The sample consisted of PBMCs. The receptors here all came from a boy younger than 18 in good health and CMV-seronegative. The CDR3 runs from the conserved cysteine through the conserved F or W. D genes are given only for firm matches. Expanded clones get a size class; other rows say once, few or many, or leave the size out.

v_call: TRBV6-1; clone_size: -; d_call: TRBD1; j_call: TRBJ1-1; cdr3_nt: TGTGCCAGCAGCTCTGGACAGGGGAGCACTGAAGCTTTCTTT; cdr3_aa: CASSSGQGSTEAFF
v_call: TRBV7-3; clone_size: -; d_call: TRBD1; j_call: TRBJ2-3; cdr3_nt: TGTGCCAGCAGCTTAATGGGGCAGGGGGGCACAGATACGCAGTATTTT; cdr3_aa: CASSLMGQGGTDTQYF
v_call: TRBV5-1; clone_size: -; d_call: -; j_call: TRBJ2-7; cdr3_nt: TGCGCCAGCAGCTTCCAGGGTACCTCCTACGAGCAGTACTTC; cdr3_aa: CASSFQGTSYEQYF
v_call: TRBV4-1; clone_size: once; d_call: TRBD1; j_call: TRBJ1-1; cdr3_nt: TGCGCCAGCAGCCCGTCTGAGGGGGCGAACACTGAAGCTTTCTTT; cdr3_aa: CASSPSEGANTEAFF
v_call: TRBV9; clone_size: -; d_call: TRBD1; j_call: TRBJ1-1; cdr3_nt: TGTGCCAGCAGCAAACAGGGGTTGGAGACTGAAGCTTTCTTT; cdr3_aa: CASSKQGLETEAFF
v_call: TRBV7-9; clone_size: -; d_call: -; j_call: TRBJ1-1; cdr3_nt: TGTGCCAGCAGCCCGACGCCGACAGTAATCATGAACACTGAAGCTTTCTTT; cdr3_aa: CASSPTPTVIMNTEAFF
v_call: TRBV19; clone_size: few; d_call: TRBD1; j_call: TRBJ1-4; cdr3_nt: TGTGCCAGTAGTTCTACGACCGGGACAGGGGAAGGGGGTGAAAAACTGTTTTTT; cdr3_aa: CASSSTTGTGEGGEKLFF
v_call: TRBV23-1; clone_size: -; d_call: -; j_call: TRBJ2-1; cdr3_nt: TGCGCCAGCAGTCAGACGGGGGTACGCTCCTACAATGAGCAGTTCTTC; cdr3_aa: CASSQTGVRSYNEQFF
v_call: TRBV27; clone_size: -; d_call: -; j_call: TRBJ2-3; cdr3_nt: TGTGCCAGCAGACAACCTGGAGCAGATACGCAGTATTTT; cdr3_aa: CASRQPGADTQYF
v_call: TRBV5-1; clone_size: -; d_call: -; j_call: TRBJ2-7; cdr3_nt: TGCGCCAGCAGCACGGACGGAGGGTTGGGTGAGCAGTACTTC; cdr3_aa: CASSTDGGLGEQYF
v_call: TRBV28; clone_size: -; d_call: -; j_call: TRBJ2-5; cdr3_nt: TGTGCCAGCAGTTTACCCTTCCGCAGGGTCCAAGAGACCCAGTACTTC; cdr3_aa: CASSLPFRRVQETQYF
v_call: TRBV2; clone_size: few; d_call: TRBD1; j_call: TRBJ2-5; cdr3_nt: TGTGCCAGCAGTGGGACAGGGGGTGAGACCCAGTACTTC; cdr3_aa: CASSGTGGETQYF
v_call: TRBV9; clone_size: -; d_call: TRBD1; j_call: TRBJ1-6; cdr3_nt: TGTGCCAGCAGCCCCCAGGGGGGCCTGAATTCACCCCTCCACTTT; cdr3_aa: CASSPQGGLNSPLHF
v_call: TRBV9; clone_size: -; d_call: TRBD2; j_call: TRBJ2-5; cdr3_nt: TGTGCCAGCAGCGCCCTTCCTAGCGGGGGTGAGACCCAGTACTTC; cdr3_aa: CASSALPSGGETQYF